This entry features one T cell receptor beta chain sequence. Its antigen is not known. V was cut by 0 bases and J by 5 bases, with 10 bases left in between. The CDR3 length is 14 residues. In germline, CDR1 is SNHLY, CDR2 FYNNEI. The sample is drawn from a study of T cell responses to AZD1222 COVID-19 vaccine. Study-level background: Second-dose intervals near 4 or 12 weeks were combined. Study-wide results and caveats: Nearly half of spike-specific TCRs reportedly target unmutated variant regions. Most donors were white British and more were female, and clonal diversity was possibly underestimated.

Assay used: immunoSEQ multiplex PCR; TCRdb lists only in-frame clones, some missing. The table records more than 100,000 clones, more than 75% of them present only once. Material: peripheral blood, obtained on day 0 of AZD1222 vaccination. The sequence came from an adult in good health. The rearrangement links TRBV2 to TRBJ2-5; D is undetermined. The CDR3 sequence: CASSEASAYETQYF. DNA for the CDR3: TGTGCCAGCAGTGAAGCCAGCGCGTACGAGACCCAGTACTTC.